This T cell receptor beta chain was recovered during a study of vaccination and CD4 T cells after COVID-19. The wider study: The convalescent population consisted of six males and four females, two of whom were of Hispanic ethnicity. The post-COVID samples were taken a median roughly 94 days after diagnosis, anywhere from 35 to 161.

Sequenced with the Oncomine TCR Beta short-read assay was DNA taken from cultured CD4+ T cells. TCRdb independently ran MiXCR on the PCR reads; one entry per CDR3 protein. The data show 11,000 to 15,000 distinct CDR3 sequences, with 35% to 55% seen just once and 14% to 15% held by the top ten. The treatment: approximately nine-day PBMC culture with coronavirus spike peptide pools or control peptides (ViraFEST assay). ViraFEST sequenced TCRs after peptide-pool expansion of antigen-specific T cells. Each well received some 2.2 million PBMCs, cultured with roughly 9.6 IU/ml IL-2 and approximately 10 ug/ml peptide pools. Germline CDR1 reads GTSNPN; CDR2 reads SVGIG (reference sequence). CDR3 size: 15 residues. Losses at the gene ends were 6 bases for V and 0 bases for J; bases not matched to a gene: 9. This clonotype was seen just once. Its target is unknown.

Material: CD4+ T cells from blood, cultured in vitro. The rearrangement joins TRBV30 to TRBJ1-2, with TRBD1 identical over 8 bases. The origin of this receptor is a human donor who had recovered from COVID-19. The CDR3 protein is CACKPGQGPNYGYTF. In nucleotides, the CDR3 is TGTGCCTGCAAACCCGGACAGGGCCCTAACTATGGCTACACCTTC.